Listed below are T cell receptor beta chains from one sample, sequenced in a study of cytomegalovirus exposure and HLA in healthy donors. This table comes from immunoSEQ multiplex PCR, and its TCRdb copy is limited to in-frame clones, with some not included. This sample has around 130,000 clones, with around 9% found just once. The sample taken for sequencing was PBMCs. These TCRs come from a man in his forties in good health and CMV-seronegative. Both conserved end residues are part of each CDR3. Each record gives: J gene, D gene, clone size, V gene, CDR3 protein, CDR3 DNA. The D gene is left open where the match is weak. A row's size may be missing; if present it is once, few, many or a size class.

j_call: TRBJ2-2; d_call: TRBD1; clone_size: .; v_call: TRBV6-6; cdr3_aa: CASRAGGYTGELFF; cdr3_nt: TGTGCCAGCAGAGCAGGGGGCTATACCGGGGAGCTGTTTTTT
j_call: TRBJ1-3; d_call: .; clone_size: .; v_call: TRBV4-3; cdr3_aa: CASSQDHRASGNTIYF; cdr3_nt: TGCGCCAGCAGCCAAGATCACAGGGCCTCTGGAAACACCATATATTTT
j_call: TRBJ2-3; d_call: TRBD2; clone_size: .; v_call: TRBV7-3; cdr3_aa: CASSLAGEDTQYF; cdr3_nt: TGTGCCAGCAGCTTAGCGGGAGAAGATACGCAGTATTTT
j_call: TRBJ2-2; d_call: .; clone_size: few; v_call: TRBV5-6; cdr3_aa: CASSLVAGGTGELFF; cdr3_nt: TGTGCCAGCAGCTTGGTGGCAGGAGGGACCGGGGAGCTGTTTTTT
j_call: TRBJ1-1; d_call: .; clone_size: few; v_call: TRBV7-6; cdr3_aa: CASSPPGGTEAFF; cdr3_nt: TGTGCCAGCAGCCCTCCCGGGGGCACTGAAGCTTTCTTT
j_call: TRBJ1-1; d_call: .; clone_size: .; v_call: TRBV6-6; cdr3_aa: CASSSGVHTEAFF; cdr3_nt: TGTGCCAGCAGTTCCGGGGTTCACACTGAAGCTTTCTTT
j_call: TRBJ1-6; d_call: .; clone_size: few; v_call: TRBV4-1; cdr3_aa: CASSHSPARSYNSPLHF; cdr3_nt: TGCGCCAGCAGCCACTCTCCAGCGAGATCCTATAATTCACCCCTCCACTTT
j_call: TRBJ1-6; d_call: TRBD1; clone_size: .; v_call: TRBV6-5; cdr3_aa: CASSETGFNSPLHF; cdr3_nt: TGTGCCAGCAGTGAGACAGGGTTTAATTCACCCCTCCACTTT
j_call: TRBJ2-7; d_call: .; clone_size: few; v_call: TRBV6-1; cdr3_aa: CASIRPKGVGEQYF; cdr3_nt: TGTGCCAGCATCCGCCCCAAGGGAGTCGGCGAGCAGTACTTC
j_call: TRBJ1-6; d_call: .; clone_size: few; v_call: TRBV4-2; cdr3_aa: CASSQDESYNSPLHF; cdr3_nt: TGTGCCAGCAGCCAAGATGAGTCCTATAATTCACCCCTCCACTTT
j_call: TRBJ1-5; d_call: TRBD1; clone_size: .; v_call: TRBV30; cdr3_aa: CAWNGQGINRQPQHF; cdr3_nt: TGTGCCTGGAATGGACAGGGGATTAATCGTCAGCCCCAGCATTTT
j_call: TRBJ1-4; d_call: TRBD1; clone_size: .; v_call: TRBV5-6; cdr3_aa: CASSSPDRGSEKLFF; cdr3_nt: TGTGCCAGCAGCTCCCCTGACAGGGGAAGTGAAAAACTGTTTTTT
j_call: TRBJ1-6; d_call: TRBD1; clone_size: few; v_call: TRBV27; cdr3_aa: CASRTGDLSYNSPLHF; cdr3_nt: TGTGCCAGCAGGACAGGGGACCTCTCCTATAATTCACCCCTCCACTTT
j_call: TRBJ2-6; d_call: TRBD2; clone_size: few; v_call: TRBV19; cdr3_aa: CASSLHAFNRLAGGVSGANVLTF; cdr3_nt: TGTGCCAGTAGTCTCCACGCTTTCAACCGTCTAGCGGGGGGCGTCTCTGGGGCCAACGTCCTGACTTTC
j_call: TRBJ2-5; d_call: TRBD1; clone_size: few; v_call: TRBV5-1; cdr3_aa: CASRLERGLETQYF; cdr3_nt: TGCGCCAGCAGACTAGAAAGGGGGCTTGAGACCCAGTACTTC
j_call: TRBJ1-1; d_call: .; clone_size: .; v_call: TRBV25-1; cdr3_aa: CASSLWGDTEAFF; cdr3_nt: TGTGCCAGCAGCCTTTGGGGGGACACTGAAGCTTTCTTT